The 7 T cell receptor beta chains in this list originate from one sample, sequenced in a study of CD8+ T cells in alopecia areata. Sequencing used cDNA as its template, made by extracting RNA and reverse transcribing it. Produced via immunoSEQ multiplex PCR; TCRdb's table is partial and in-frame only. The specimen has roughly 260,000 clones, none found just once. Researchers sorted pooled cutaneous lymph node cells on the basis of CD4, CD8alpha, NKG2D, NKG2ACE and other markers. The sequencing sample was made of CD4+ T cells sorted from a lymph node. The source of these receptors is a C3H/HeJ mouse with alopecia areata. As its MHC haplotype, the strain has H2-k.

This clone was seen a few times. Gene names are the mouse ones. The read ends 4 residues early relative to the CDR3; the germline J gene fills the gap. The same CDR3 also results from other DNA sequences found in this sample. The V gene is TRBV1, the J gene TRBJ2-3, with 8 bases lining up with TRBD1. The CDR3 contains 15 residues. Germline trimming cut 3 bases from V and 1 base from J; bases unmatched to any gene: 3. Looked up from germline, CDR1 is NSQYPW and CDR2 is LRSPGD (reference sequence). The CDR3 here is CTCSALQGGAETLYF. The sequenced CDR3 bases are TGCACCTGCAGTGCCCTACAGGGGGGTGCAGAA.

On this clone: Here the gene names and germline are mouse. The read falls 4 residues short of the CDR3 end, and the missing part is taken from the germline J gene. The chain employs TRBV13-1 and TRBJ1-1; D is unresolved. Germline lookup yields CDR1 NSHNY and CDR2 SYGAGN. V lost 5 bases, J lost 0 bases, and 11 bases lay in between. This CDR3 comprises 14 residues. The CDR3 DNA, read in part, is TGTGCCAGCAGCCCGACAAACGCAAACACA. This gives the protein CASSPTNANT. The entire CDR3 protein is CASSPTNANTEVFF.

This clone was seen a handful of times. Gene names follow the mouse nomenclature. Coverage ceases 4 residues before the CDR3 finishes, and the germline J gene fills in the end. The chain employs TRBV13-1 and TRBJ2-1; TRBD1 is a possible D gene (5 bases). Per germline, CDR1 NSHNY and CDR2 SYGAGN. The length of the CDR3 is 15 residues. V lost 2 bases and J 0 bases, leaving 9 bases between the germline ends. Here the CDR3 reads CASSDREVNYAEQFF. The sequenced CDR3 bases are TGTGCCAGCAGTGACAGGGAGGTTAACTATGCT.

In the case of this clone: Mouse names are used for the genes. From the germline J gene comes the end of the CDR3, since the read stops 4 residues before it. In the same sample, other DNA sequences code for this CDR3. The chain has TRBV17 and TRBJ2-1; TRBD2 matches at 8 bases. With V trimmed by 4 bases and J by 6 bases, 2 bases remained unmatched. CDR1 and CDR2 (germline): MNHDT, YYDKIL. This CDR3 region has 13 residues. The DNA read from the CDR3 is TGTGCTAGCAGTACTGGGGGGCTTGCT. Translated, it gives CASSTGGLA. In full, the CDR3 reads CASSTGGLAEQFF. The whole variable domain, filled in from reference TRBV17 and TRBJ2-1, reads DTTVKQNPRYKLARVGKPVNLICSQTMNHDTMYWYQKKPNQAPKLLLFYYDKILNREADTFEKFQSSRPNNSFCSLYIGSAGLEYSAMYLCASSTGGLAEQFFGPGTRLTVL.

This clone was seen a handful of times. This may stem from a read error, because a much larger clone lies one nucleotide away. Genes and germline come from the mouse. Read coverage stops 4 residues before the CDR3 terminus; the germline J gene supplies the remainder. This sequence joins TRBV5 and TRBJ2-7, with TRBD2 matching 8 bases. Germline CDR1 and CDR2: LGHNA and YNLKQL (reference sequence). This CDR3 contains 14 residues. The trim removed 0 bases at V and 3 bases at J, leaving 1 base unmatched. Partial CDR3 DNA: TGTGCCAGCAGCCAAGAGTGGGGGGGCTAT. Protein: CASSQEWGGY. In full, the CDR3 reads CASSQEWGGYEQYF.

This clone was observed a handful of times. The germline and genes are mouse ones. Sequencing ends 4 residues short of the CDR3 end; the germline J gene provides the rest. The chain is built from TRBV5 and TRBJ1-1, with 7 bases fitting TRBD1. The junction had 5 bases not matched to a gene; V was cut back by 1 base and J by 0 bases. CDR3 length equals 16 residues. Germline V CDR1 and CDR2: LGHNA, YNLKQL (reference sequence). The CDR3 loop is CASSQVRGIANTEVFF. The sequenced part of the CDR3 DNA is TGTGCCAGCAGCCAAGTCAGGGGGATTGCAAACACA.

With respect to this clone: The genes and germline here are from mouse. The read ends 4 residues early relative to the CDR3; the germline J gene fills the gap. The same CDR3 can be traced to other DNA sequences in this sample. The V call is TRBV5, the J call TRBJ1-2; the D is unclear. Looked up from germline, CDR1 is LGHNA and CDR2 is YNLKQL (reference sequence). This CDR3 is built from 13 residues. Trimming stripped 4 bases from V and 0 bases from J, with 6 bases between. The part of the CDR3 DNA that was read is TGTGCCAGCAGCCCCAGTGCAAACTCC. This encodes CASSPSANS. The full-length CDR3 reads as CASSPSANSDYTF.